The present TCR beta chain was sequenced within a study of beta chain features in type 1 diabetes. This CDR3 has 15 residues. J gave up 8 bases and V 0 bases, and 4 bases lay outside the gene matches. The germline gives CDR1 MGHRA, CDR2 YSYEKL. Staining for CD45RO/CCR7/CD25/CD127/CD95/CD27 allowed sorting of CD4+ naive, central memory, regulatory and stem cell-like memory cells. The authors reverse transcribed all of the isolated RNA, so sequencing captured expressed TCRB transcripts. About 3.57 million reads were obtained on average from naive, central memory and regulatory T cell samples. The table came from immunoSEQ multiplex PCR; TCRdb's copy has only in-frame clones and leaves some out. The sample lists 160,000 or so clones, approximately 9.1% occurring once. General study findings and limits: Whether HLA type influences TCRB rearrangement remained unresolved here. Among all four CD4+ subsets, Type 1 diabetes patients had TCRB CDR3s that were moderately but significantly shorter.

With respect to this clone: What it binds is unknown.

The material sequenced was central memory CD4+ T cells from blood. The chain recombines TRBV4-1 with TRBJ1-4; 9 nucleotides line up with TRBD1. The origin of this receptor is a woman aged 25 to 39 with type 1 diabetes. The CDR3 is CASSQDPGQGEKLFF. CDR3 nucleotide sequence: TGCGCCAGCAGCCAAGATCCGGGACAGGGCGAAAAACTGTTTTTT.